The clone carrying this T cell receptor beta chain was seen more than once but under ten times. This entry comes from a study of patients and donors after allogeneic stem cell transplantation. Using its own MiXCR run on the RT-PCR reads, TCRdb lists one record per CDR3 protein. The sample includes 400,000 to 450,000 distinct CDR3 sequences, roughly 17% of them seen just once. The sequenced sample consisted of blood, either unsorted or a sorted T cell fraction (not recorded which). The sequence was collected from a human donor who was either an allogeneic HSCT recipient or a stem cell or donor lymphocyte infusion donor (not recorded which). It is not recorded whose cells these are; they may come from a transplant donor.

The CDR3 nucleotides are TGTGCCAGCAGTTTGACTCCTAGCGGGAGTTCCCACGAGCAGTACTTC. Amino acid sequence: CASSLTPSGSSHEQYF. The chain joins TRBV27 to TRBJ2-7, with 10 bases matching TRBD2. There are 16 residues in the CDR3. With 3 bases clipped from V and 5 bases from J, the junction kept 10 bases outside the gene matches. The germline V gene encodes CDR1 MNHEY and CDR2 SMNVEV (reference sequence).